This T cell receptor (beta chain) was observed in a study of neurological immune-mediated disorders. General study results and limits: Patients with HTLV-1-associated myelopathy showed the most TCR clonal expansion. Those with multiple sclerosis showed the least, falling below healthy controls.

The table lists this clonotype with many counts. Its target is not known. CDR1 is SGHTA, CDR2 FQGTGA, per germline. The CDR3 contains 13 residues. V was cut by 2 bases and J by 9 bases, with 11 bases left in between. TCRdb passed the 5' RACE reads through MiXCR, listing each CDR3 protein once. The data hold about 59,000 distinct CDR3 sequences, with about 12% observed a single time. The sequence was collected from a woman aged 55-69 years with HTLV-1-associated myelopathy (HAM/TSP). Sequenced: PBMCs. The rearrangement uses TRBV7-3 and TRBJ2-1; tentatively, D is TRBD2 (6 bases). The CDR3 loop is CASSLAGSGEQFF. CDR3 nucleotide sequence: TGTGCCAGCAGCTTAGCCGGGAGTGGTGAGCAGTTCTTC.